The sequence of this T cell receptor beta chain was determined in a study of T-cell memory formation after mild COVID-19. Turning to the study itself: Clustering of TCRs was largely donor specific. The study's findings and limits: Largely, contracting CD4+ clones fell within CM and EM, and contracting CD8+ clones within EMRA.

Trimming left V 4 bases short and J 3 bases short, with 29 bases between. Germline V gene data show CDR1 as SGHRS and CDR2 as YFSETQ. The CDR3 runs to 19 residues. Of note for this clonotype: Its antigen is currently unknown.

TCRdb re-called the 5' RACE reads with MiXCR, one entry per CDR3 protein. The table lists 580,000 or so distinct CDR3 sequences, around 15% of them singletons. The gene calls are TRBV5-1 and TRBJ2-7, with D possibly being TRBD1 or TRBD2 (5 bases each). The sequence was collected from an adult woman who had mild COVID-19 (a few samples of this study predate the infection). Cell type and time point are not known. What was sequenced was PBMCs or a T cell subset sorted from them (not recorded which). This chain's CDR3 is CASSPEGINPDQGLYEQYF. The CDR3 DNA is TGCGCCAGCAGCCCAGAGGGGATTAACCCAGACCAAGGACTCTACGAGCAGTACTTC.